A single sample gave rise to the 32 T cell receptor beta chains below, sequenced in a study of a mutant IDH1 vaccine in newly diagnosed glioma. Profiling relied on immunoSEQ multiplex PCR, and the TCRdb table lists in-frame clones only, not all of them. This sample has 30,000 to 40,000 clones, with around 90% found just once. No antigen has been assigned to these receptors. Regarding time point: week 47, end of study. Doses of 300 ug of mutant IDH1 20-mer peptide were given with topical imiquimod. The specimen was PBMCs, collected from a glioma patient whose treatment included an IDH1 peptide vaccine. These receptors were obtained from a woman between 40 and 50 years old with glioma.

This sequence joins TRBV29-1 and TRBJ1-2; D perhaps matches TRBD1 (5 bases). The CDR3 has 15 residues. The V gene's germline CDR1 is SQVTM and CDR2 ANQGSEA. With 5 bases removed from V and 0 bases from J, the gap between germline ends came to 16 bases. CDR3 in DNA: TGCAGCGTTAAGATTGAAGGGACCGCTAACTATGGCTACACCTTC. Protein: CSVKIEGTANYGYTF. The full variable domain, with the rest looked up from reference TRBV29-1 and TRBJ1-2, is SAVISQKPSRDICQRGTSLTIQCQVDSQVTMMFWYRQQPGQSLTLIATANQGSEATYESGFVIDKFPISRPNLTFSTLTVSNMSPEDSSIYLCSVKIEGTANYGYTFGSGTRLTVV.

This sequence joins TRBV2 and TRBJ2-4; no clear D. Germline CDR1 SNHLY, CDR2 FYNNEI. Deletions cut 4 bases from V and 7 bases from J, with 5 bases between. CDR3 length: 11 residues. The CDR3 is CASSVSNIQYF. The CDR3 nucleotides are TGTGCCAGCAGTGTTAGTAACATTCAGTACTTC.

This chain links TRBV30 with TRBJ1-1; D gene unclear. CDR3 length: 14 amino acids. V was trimmed by 2 bases and J by 1 base, leaving 11 bases between them. In germline, CDR1 is GTSNPN, CDR2 SVGIG (reference sequence). In nucleotides, the CDR3 is TGTGCCTGGAGTAGGGTTAACAGGAACACTGAAGCTTTCTTT. Amino acid sequence: CAWSRVNRNTEAFF.

The rearrangement joins TRBV30 to TRBJ1-3; D not certain. Trimming removed 0 bases at V and 6 bases at J, with 9 bases between. The CDR3 spans 13 residues. Germline V lookup: CDR1 GTSNPN, CDR2 SVGIG (reference sequence). CDR3 DNA: TGTGCCTGGAGTGTCAAGGCGGAAAACACCATATATTTT. Translated, it gives CAWSVKAENTIYF.

V is TRBV9 and J is TRBJ2-2; tentatively, D is TRBD2 (5 bases). With 0 bases removed from V and 3 bases from J, the gap between germline ends came to 9 bases. Germline V lookup: CDR1 SGDLS, CDR2 YYNGEE. The CDR3 consists of 15 residues. CDR3 nucleotides: TGTGCCAGCAGCGTAGAGGGAGTTTACACCGGGGAGCTGTTTTTT. It specifies CASSVEGVYTGELFF.

This rearrangement joins TRBV6-1 to TRBJ1-5; D not resolved. Trimming took 6 bases from V and 5 from J, leaving 11 bases between them. This CDR3 contains 13 residues. The germline V gene has CDR1 MNHNS and CDR2 SASEGT. In DNA, the CDR3 is TGTGCCAGCAGAACGGACGGTGATCAGCCCCAGCATTTT. Protein sequence: CASRTDGDQPQHF.

This clone has more than one count but fewer than ten. Written as DNA, the CDR3 is TGCGCCAGCAATGAAGGACAGGGGGCCTATGGCTACACCTTC. Its translation: CASNEGQGAYGYTF. V is TRBV10-2 and J is TRBJ1-2; 11 nucleotides align to TRBD1. CDR3 length equals 14 residues. In germline, CDR1 is WSHSY, CDR2 SAAADI. Trimming cost V 7 bases and J 4 bases; bases outside gene matches: 5.

The chain links TRBV6-1 to TRBJ1-5; no firm D call. CDR3 length: 13 amino acids. Looked up from germline, CDR1 is MNHNS and CDR2 is SASEGT. Trimming shortened V by 1 base and J by 4 bases, and 5 bases separated the two germline ends. In DNA, the CDR3 is TGTGCCAGCAGTGAAGAGCGGAATCAGCCCCAGCATTTT. It specifies CASSEERNQPQHF.

CDR3 sequence (DNA): TGTGCCTGGGGGACGTTCGTCGATGGCTACACCTTC. As protein: CAWGTFVDGYTF. The rearrangement links TRBV30 to TRBJ1-2, with a tentative D call TRBD1 (5 bases). V shed 5 bases and J shed 6 bases, with 13 bases lying between them. The CDR3 extends over 12 amino acids. Germline assignment: CDR1 GTSNPN and CDR2 SVGIG (reference sequence).

The gene calls are TRBV4-1 and TRBJ2-5, with 7 bases matching TRBD1. J was trimmed by 6 bases and V by 2 bases; bases with no gene match: 12. CDR1 is MGHRA and CDR2 is YSYEKL in the germline V gene. CDR3 length: 16 residues. The CDR3 loop reads CASSQITGQLDKTQYF. DNA of the CDR3: TGCGCCAGCAGCCAAATTACGGGACAGCTCGATAAGACCCAGTACTTC.

The chain has TRBV9 and TRBJ1-2; weak D call: TRBD1 (5 bases). V lost 7 bases to trimming and J lost 4 bases, with 11 bases between them. The CDR3 length is 12 residues. The V gene's germline CDR1 is SGDLS and CDR2 YYNGEE. CDR3 DNA: TGTGCCAGCCGGGGGGAGCTCTATGGCTACACCTTC. Encoded protein: CASRGELYGYTF. The full variable domain, in which reference TRBV9 and TRBJ1-2 provide the parts outside the CDR3, is DSGVTQTPKHLITATGQRVTLRCSPRSGDLSVYWYQQSLDQGLQFLIQYYNGEERAKGNILERFSAQQFPDLHSELNLSSLELGDSALYFCASRGELYGYTFGSGTRLTVV.

The V call is TRBV7-9, the J call TRBJ2-6; D might be TRBD2 (5 bases). This CDR3 comprises 17 residues. From germline, CDR1 is SEHNR and CDR2 FQNEAQ (reference sequence). V lost 0 bases, J lost 0 bases, and 9 bases lay in between. Here the CDR3 reads CASSLATRYSGANVLTF. For the CDR3, the DNA is TGTGCCAGCAGCTTAGCCACTAGGTACTCTGGGGCCAACGTCCTGACTTTC.

V usage is TRBV7-2 and J usage is TRBJ2-5; 8 bases line up with TRBD2. In germline, CDR1 is SGHTA, CDR2 FQGNSA. This CDR3 has 16 residues. Trimming took 5 bases from V and 4 from J; bases not matched to a gene: 12. This CDR3 is CASSLGTRGVRETQYF. CDR3 DNA: TGTGCCAGCAGCCTTGGGACTAGAGGAGTGAGAGAGACCCAGTACTTC.

The CDR3 region is CATSRATANQPQHF. The DNA for the CDR3 is TGTGCCACCAGCAGAGCGACCGCTAATCAGCCCCAGCATTTT. V is TRBV15 and J is TRBJ1-5; D not resolved. This CDR3 has 14 residues. Germline V gene sequence: CDR1 LNHNV, CDR2 YYDKDF (reference sequence). Trimming took off 1 base at V and 4 bases at J, with 8 bases between the two ends.

V and J are TRBV4-1 and TRBJ2-2; D may correspond to TRBD1 or TRBD2 (5 bases each). CDR1 and CDR2 (germline): MGHRA, YSYEKL. This CDR3 has 17 amino acids. V lost 4 bases, J lost 0 bases, and 15 bases lay in between. The CDR3 nucleotides are TGCGCCAGCAGCCTAGAACCGGGACCCGCGAACACCGGGGAGCTGTTTTTT. It translates to CASSLEPGPANTGELFF.

CDR3 residues: CASRGTGNPFYEQYF. In DNA form, the CDR3 reads TGTGCCAGCAGGGGGACAGGGAACCCCTTCTACGAGCAGTACTTC. The rearrangement joins TRBV2 to TRBJ2-7, with 9 bases that match TRBD1. The germline V gene has CDR1 SNHLY and CDR2 FYNNEI. This CDR3 region has 15 residues. Unmatched junction bases numbered 9, after V lost 6 bases and J lost 3 bases.

In this sample, this clone turned up once. The chain recombines TRBV6-5 with TRBJ2-7; maybe TRBD2 (6 bases). The germline V and J ends were trimmed by 1 base and 2 bases, with 9 bases remaining between them. This CDR3 is 14 amino acids long. The germline gives CDR1 MNHEY, CDR2 SVGAGI. CDR3 residues: CASSYFSGAYEQYF. The CDR3 DNA reads TGTGCCAGCAGTTACTTTTCGGGAGCCTACGAGCAGTACTTC.

V and J are TRBV6-1 and TRBJ2-1; the D gene is possibly TRBD2 (5 bases). The germline CDR1 and CDR2 sequences are MNHNS and SASEGT. The CDR3 loop spans 15 amino acids. With 3 bases removed from V and 0 bases from J, the gap between germline ends came to 9 bases. As DNA, the CDR3 is TGTGCCAGCAGTGATACCGGACTCTCCTACAATGAGCAGTTCTTC. The encoded protein is CASSDTGLSYNEQFF.

CDR3 nucleotide sequence: TGTGCCACTCTGACACCGGGACCCGAGTACCAAGAGACCCAGTACTTC. Amino acid sequence: CATLTPGPEYQETQYF. V is TRBV2 and J is TRBJ2-5; D tentatively fits TRBD1 or TRBD2 (5 bases each). The CDR3 sequence is 16 residues long. CDR1 SNHLY and CDR2 FYNNEI come from the germline V gene. V was shortened by 10 bases and J by 0 bases, with 21 bases between the two germline ends.

The chain recombines TRBV18 with TRBJ1-2; D might be TRBD1 (5 bases). CDR3 length: 18 residues. Germline values: CDR1 KGHSH, CDR2 LQKENI. Trimming removed 4 bases from V and 6 bases from J, with 27 bases in between. The CDR3 is CASSLLFTDSVENNGYTF. The CDR3 region has the DNA TGTGCCAGCTCACTTCTATTCACTGACAGTGTTGAAAATAATGGCTACACCTTC.

Only a few counts were recorded for this clone. This sequence joins TRBV4-2 and TRBJ2-7, with 8 bases lining up with TRBD1. Germline loops: CDR1 LGHNA, CDR2 YNFKEQ. The V segment lost 1 base and the J segment 4 bases; nucleotides outside the gene matches: 3. The CDR3 spans 14 residues. DNA of the CDR3: TGTGCCAGCAGCCAAGGACAGGGGACTTACGAGCAGTACTTC. Amino acid sequence: CASSQGQGTYEQYF.

This sequence joins TRBV5-4 and TRBJ2-3; D is perhaps TRBD2 (6 bases). The V end lost 2 bases, the J end lost 5 bases, and 12 bases lay between the germline ends. The CDR3 length is 14 residues. CDR1 and CDR2 (germline): SGHNT, YYREEE (reference sequence). Here the CDR3 DNA reads TGTGCCAGCAGCTTTTCTAGCGTGGGAGATACGCAGTATTTT. Protein sequence: CASSFSSVGDTQYF.

This clone was counted once. This chain connects TRBV19 to TRBJ2-1, with 14 bases fitting TRBD2. Germline values: CDR1 LNHDA, CDR2 SQIVND (reference sequence). The V segment lost 3 bases and the J segment 9 bases; nucleotides outside the gene matches: 4. This CDR3 region has 15 residues. CDR3 bases: TGTGCCAGTAGTATTGCGACTAGCGGGGGGGTTGAGCAGTTCTTC. Translation gives CASSIATSGGVEQFF.

The V and J genes are TRBV5-6 and TRBJ1-1; D is possibly TRBD1 (5 bases). The V and J ends lost 0 bases and 9 bases respectively, with 12 bases between them. Germline V gene data show CDR1 as SGHDT and CDR2 as YYEEEE. The CDR3 length is 13 residues. CDR3 nucleotides: TGTGCCAGCAGCTTGGTTGGGGGGTCCCAAGCTTTCTTT. Residues: CASSLVGGSQAFF.

This chain joins TRBV30 and TRBJ1-2; D may be TRBD1 (5 bases). There are 13 residues in the CDR3. Trimming took 0 bases from V and 4 from J, leaving 9 bases between them. Germline V lookup: CDR1 GTSNPN, CDR2 SVGIG (reference sequence). CDR3: CAWSVQGTYGYTF. In DNA, the CDR3 is TGTGCCTGGAGTGTACAAGGGACCTATGGCTACACCTTC.

The rearrangement uses TRBV28 and TRBJ2-7, with TRBD1 identical over 9 bases. This CDR3 has 15 residues. CDR1 and CDR2 from the germline V gene are MDHEN and SYDVKM. V dropped 5 bases and J dropped 4; count of bases not matched to a gene: 9. The CDR3 sequence: CASSGGQGKIYEQYF. The CDR3 nucleotides are TGTGCCAGCAGTGGGGGACAGGGAAAAATTTACGAGCAGTACTTC.

The rearrangement links TRBV25-1 to TRBJ2-6; 7 bases are shared with TRBD2. J gave up 2 bases and V 6 bases, and 4 bases lay outside the gene matches. Germline V gene lookup returns CDR1 MGHDK and CDR2 SYGVNS. The CDR3 totals 15 residues. The DNA of the CDR3 is TGTGCCAGCAGCTATGGGGGGGCTGGGGCCAACGTCCTGACTTTC. Translation gives CASSYGGAGANVLTF. Combining the CDR3 with reference TRBV25-1 and TRBJ2-6 gives the whole variable domain EADIYQTPRYLVIGTGKKITLECSQTMGHDKMYWYQQDPGMELHLIHYSYGVNSTEKGDLSSESTVSRIRTEHFPLTLESARPSHTSQYLCASSYGGAGANVLTFGAGSRLTVL.

The genes are TRBV4-2 and TRBJ2-1; 9 bases are a match to TRBD2. V was pared by 3 bases and J by 8 bases, with 17 bases of the junction left unmatched. Per the germline V gene, CDR1 is LGHNA and CDR2 is YNFKEQ. The CDR3 has 18 residues. The CDR3: CASSQVYAGGPSGDEQFF. The DNA of the CDR3 is TGTGCCAGCAGCCAGGTTTATGCGGGAGGGCCCTCAGGCGATGAGCAGTTCTTC.

The rearrangement links TRBV7-9 to TRBJ2-3; 8 bases line up with TRBD2. Germline V gene data show CDR1 as SEHNR and CDR2 as FQNEAQ (reference sequence). The CDR3 length is 14 residues. Trimming cost V 5 bases and J 3 bases; bases outside gene matches: 4. CDR3 protein: CASSPGRGTDTQYF. As DNA, the CDR3 is TGTGCCAGCAGCCCCGGGAGGGGGACAGATACGCAGTATTTT. Full variable domain (missing parts from reference TRBV7-9 and TRBJ2-3): DTGVSQNPRHKITKRGQNVTFRCDPISEHNRLYWYRQTLGQGPEFLTYFQNEAQLEKSRLLSDRFSAERPKGSFSTLEIQRTEQGDSAMYLCASSPGRGTDTQYFGPGTRLTVL.

V and J are TRBV28 and TRBJ1-2, with TRBD1 matching over 9 bases. The junction had 2 bases not matched to a gene; V was cut back by 4 bases and J by 8 bases. The CDR3 length is 12 residues. Germline-derived CDR1 and CDR2 are MDHEN and SYDVKM. The CDR3 coding sequence is TGTGCCAGCAGTTGGACAGGGGTAGGCTACACCTTC. It encodes CASSWTGVGYTF.

This clone was counted only a few times. The chain carries TRBV5-1 and TRBJ2-3; 7 bases fit TRBD2. CDR1 SGHRS and CDR2 YFSETQ come from the germline V gene. This CDR3 spans 16 amino acids. The trim removed 6 bases at V and 1 base at J, leaving 11 bases unmatched. The CDR3 coding sequence is TGCGCCAGCACCCCCGGGGCGGGGGACGGCACAGATACGCAGTATTTT. Its translation is CASTPGAGDGTDTQYF.

This chain connects TRBV14 to TRBJ1-5, with D unresolved. CDR3 size: 16 residues. Trimming removed 3 bases from V and 4 bases from J, with 16 bases in between. Germline lookup yields CDR1 SGHDN and CDR2 FVKESK. CDR3 loop: CASSHMTTFTNQPQHF. The CDR3 coding sequence is TGTGCCAGCAGCCATATGACGACGTTTACAAATCAGCCCCAGCATTTT.